Below are 8 T cell receptor beta chains sequenced from a single sample in a study of human T cells and chemical hapten exposure. Time point reported: healthy volunteer bleed at 6 weeks. Extraction yielded total RNA from whole blood (unfractionated). TCRdb analysed the RACE reads with MiXCR anew, one entry per CDR3 protein. The table lists 44,000 or so distinct CDR3 sequences, about 3.5% of them singletons. Sequenced sample: whole blood. The receptors were sampled from a human donor in good health. Some clones in this sample may be carry-over from other donors' samples.

This clonotype was counted at least ten times. V gene TRBV24-1 combines with J gene TRBJ2-3; 11 bases align to TRBD2. Losses at the gene ends were 6 bases for V and 2 bases for J; bases not matched to a gene: 9. The CDR3 runs to 17 residues. Germline assignment: CDR1 KGHDR and CDR2 SFDVKD. CDR3 loop: CATSHQGTSGYTDTQYF. CDR3 coding DNA: TGTGCCACCAGTCATCAGGGGACTAGCGGTTACACAGATACGCAGTATTTT.

This clonotype was counted at least ten times. The chain has TRBV24-1 and TRBJ1-2, with 9 bases identical to TRBD1. The V and J ends lost 1 base and 7 bases, in that order; junction bases with no gene match: 6. Germline V gene data show CDR1 as KGHDR and CDR2 as SFDVKD. CDR3 length equals 15 residues. CDR3 in amino acids: CATSDFRTGAFGYTF. The CDR3 region has the DNA TGTGCCACCAGTGATTTCCGGACAGGGGCCTTTGGCTACACCTTC.

This clonotype was seen repeatedly, ten times or more. The chain uses TRBV7-8 and TRBJ2-3; 8 nucleotides match TRBD2. This CDR3 is built from 13 residues. V shed 5 bases and J 5 bases; nucleotides not matched to a gene: 3. Per germline, CDR1 SGHVS and CDR2 FQNEAQ. The CDR3 region has the DNA TGTGCCAGCAGCACCCTAGCGGGAGATACGCAGTATTTT. This sequence encodes CASSTLAGDTQYF.

This clonotype was recorded at least ten times. V and J are TRBV12-3 or TRBV12-4 and TRBJ2-3; D is unclear. V was shortened by 4 bases and J by 3 bases, with 5 bases between the two germline ends. This CDR3 is 12 amino acids long. CDR3 coding DNA: TGTGCCAGCAGTTCTAAGACAGATACGCAGTATTTT. This translates into CASSSKTDTQYF.

This clonotype was counted a few times. This rearrangement joins TRBV29-1 to TRBJ2-2; D ambiguous. CDR3 length equals 14 residues. V was trimmed by 6 bases and J by 5 bases, leaving 16 bases between them. Germline V gives CDR1 SQVTM, CDR2 ANQGSEA. The CDR3 coding sequence is TGCAGCGTGGGAACAGTTACCCGGACCGGGGAGCTGTTTTTT. The encoded protein is CSVGTVTRTGELFF.

This clonotype was counted ten times or more. V gene TRBV12-3 or TRBV12-4 combines with J gene TRBJ2-3; perhaps TRBD2 as D (5 bases). The V and J ends lost 2 bases and 0 bases respectively, with 6 bases between them. The CDR3 length is 14 residues. Here the CDR3 reads CASSLTGSTDTQYF. CDR3 nucleotide sequence: TGTGCCAGCAGTTTAACGGGGAGCACAGATACGCAGTATTTT.

Worth noting for this clonotype: A much more abundant neighbour one base away suggests this may be a read error. This sequence joins TRBV6-2 or TRBV6-3 and TRBJ2-3, with a tentative D call TRBD2 (5 bases). The V and J ends lost 10 bases and 0 bases respectively, with 17 bases between them. Germline V gene sequence: CDR1 MNHEY, CDR2 SVGEGT. The CDR3 sequence is 15 residues long. CDR3: CATRERVKSTDTQYF. CDR3 DNA: TGTGCCACCAGAGAGAGGGTAAAAAGCACAGATACGCAGTATTTT.

This sequence joins TRBV20-1 and TRBJ2-7, with 10 positions matching TRBD2. The CDR3 is 14 residues long. The J segment lost 3 bases and the V segment lost 6 bases, leaving 8 bases of the junction unmatched. Germline values: CDR1 DFQATT, CDR2 SNEGSKA (reference sequence). The CDR3 bases are TGCAGTGCCTCTTTAGGACTAGCGGACTACGAGCAGTACTTC. As protein: CSASLGLADYEQYF.